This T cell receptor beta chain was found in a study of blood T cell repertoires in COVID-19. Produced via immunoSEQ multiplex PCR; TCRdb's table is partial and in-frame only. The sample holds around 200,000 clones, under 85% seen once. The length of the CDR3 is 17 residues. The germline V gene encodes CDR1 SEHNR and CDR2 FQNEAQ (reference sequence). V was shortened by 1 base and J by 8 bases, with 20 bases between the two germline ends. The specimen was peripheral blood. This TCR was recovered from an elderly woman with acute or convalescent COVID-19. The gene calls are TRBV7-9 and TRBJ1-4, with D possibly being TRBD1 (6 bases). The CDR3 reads CASSLDLGVQGSEKLFF. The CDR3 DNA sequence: TGTGCCAGCAGCTTAGATCTGGGAGTTCAGGGGAGCGAAAAACTGTTTTTT.